These 5 T cell receptor beta chains came from one sample sequenced in a study of blood T cell repertoires in COVID-19. The table came from immunoSEQ multiplex PCR; TCRdb's copy has only in-frame clones and leaves some out. The sample carries fewer than 45,000 clones, 90% to 95% recorded once. Sequencing was carried out using peripheral blood. These receptors were taken from a human donor in a cohort sampled during active COVID-19.

The chain joins TRBV4-1 to TRBJ2-7, with D tentatively TRBD1 (6 bases). The V gene lost 4 bases and the J gene lost 0 bases, with 13 bases spanning the gap. Germline V lookup: CDR1 MGHRA, CDR2 YSYEKL. The CDR3 runs to 15 residues. In DNA form, the CDR3 reads TGCGCCAGCAGCCTTGGGGACACGAGCTCCTACGAGCAGTACTTC. It specifies CASSLGDTSSYEQYF.

This chain links TRBV19 with TRBJ2-7; D perhaps matches TRBD2 (6 bases). Germline CDR1 is LNHDA and CDR2 is SQIVND (reference sequence). The CDR3 spans 16 residues. The V gene lost 4 bases and the J gene lost 1 base, with 17 bases spanning the gap. The DNA of the CDR3 is TGTGCCAGTAGTACCCCCCCTGGCGGGACTTCCTACGAGCAGTACTTC. Its protein product is CASSTPPGGTSYEQYF.

The J gene is TRBJ2-7, the V gene TRBV4-1; TRBD2 might be the D (6 bases). V was shortened by 2 bases and J by 7 bases, with 21 bases between the two germline ends. This CDR3 comprises 16 residues. Germline V gene lookup returns CDR1 MGHRA and CDR2 YSYEKL. CDR3 DNA sequence: TGCGCCAGCAGCCAAAGCGCGGGGTCACTACCTAGGGAGCAGTACTTC. Encoded protein: CASSQSAGSLPREQYF.

CDR3 sequence: CASSGDIRQETQYF. The CDR3, as DNA: TGTGCCAGCAGTGGGGACATCAGACAAGAGACCCAGTACTTC. The chain is built from TRBV5-4 and TRBJ2-5; weak D call: TRBD1 (6 bases). The V gene's germline CDR1 is SGHNT and CDR2 YYREEE (reference sequence). V lost 5 bases and J lost 2, with 13 bases in between. The CDR3 is made up of 14 amino acids.

This clone was seen just once. The chain employs TRBV5-6 and TRBJ2-7; 7 nucleotides match TRBD1. The CDR3 loop spans 14 amino acids. Germline V gene sequence: CDR1 SGHDT, CDR2 YYEEEE. V trimming: 4 bases; J trimming: 5 bases; junction bases outside the gene matches: 9. This CDR3 is CASSQGQPWDEQYF. CDR3 DNA sequence: TGTGCCAGCAGCCAGGGACAGCCTTGGGACGAGCAGTACTTC.